The present entry profiles one TCR beta chain with its context. The source of the sample is a study of blood T cell repertoires in COVID-19. On the study more broadly: Some COVID-19 samples were acute and others convalescent; all came from the United States, Italy and Spain. The cDNA or gDNA used as material had been derived from T cells, B-cell-depleted T cells, or PBMCs.

The table came from immunoSEQ multiplex PCR; TCRdb's copy has only in-frame clones and leaves some out. The data hold around 230,000 clones, with roughly 77% observed a single time. Living in 24 US areas, the participants were between 18 and 89 years of age. Researchers sorted participants into cohorts using their self-reported clinical history. Sequenced material: PBMCs or T cells enriched from blood (not recorded which). The receptor was derived from a man aged 35-49 years who had recovered from COVID-19.

The CDR3 reads CASQTSTNTEAFF. The CDR3 bases are TGTGCCAGCCAGACAAGTACGAACACTGAAGCTTTCTTT. The gene calls are TRBV19 and TRBJ1-1; the D is unclear. The CDR3 extends over 13 amino acids. Deletions cut 9 bases from V and 1 base from J, with 12 bases between. Germline V lookup: CDR1 LNHDA, CDR2 SQIVND (reference sequence).